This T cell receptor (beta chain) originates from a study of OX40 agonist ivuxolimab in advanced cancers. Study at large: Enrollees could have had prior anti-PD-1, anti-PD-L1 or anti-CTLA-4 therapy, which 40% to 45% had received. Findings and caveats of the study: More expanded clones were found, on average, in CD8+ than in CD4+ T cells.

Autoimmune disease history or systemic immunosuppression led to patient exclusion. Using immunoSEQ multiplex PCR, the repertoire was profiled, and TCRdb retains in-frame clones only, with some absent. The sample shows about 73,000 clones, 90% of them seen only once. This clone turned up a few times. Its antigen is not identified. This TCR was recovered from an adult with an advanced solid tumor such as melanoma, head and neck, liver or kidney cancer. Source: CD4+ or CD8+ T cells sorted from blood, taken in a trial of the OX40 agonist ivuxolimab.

The CDR3 loop is CASSLEQGGYGYTF. CDR3 nucleotides: TGCGCCAGCAGCTTGGAGCAGGGGGGGTATGGCTACACCTTC. The chain links TRBV5-1 to TRBJ1-2; 7 nucleotides match TRBD1. The CDR3 consists of 14 residues. In germline, CDR1 is SGHRS, CDR2 YFSETQ. After removal of 0 bases from V and 5 bases from J, the junction contained 4 bases not matched to a gene.